This T cell receptor beta chain appears in the sequencing data of a study of shared T cell receptors in the human thymus. From germline, CDR1 is MNHEY and CDR2 SMNVEV (reference sequence). V was shortened by 6 bases and J by 0 bases, with 12 bases between the two germline ends. The CDR3 is made up of 15 amino acids. Assay: immunoSEQ multiplex PCR; the TCRdb copy retains only in-frame clones and omits some. The table shows over 350,000 clones, with roughly 94% occurring only once. The J gene is TRBJ1-3, the V gene TRBV27; D remains ambiguous. The TCR comes from a human donor. The sequencing input was thymocytes. In DNA form, the CDR3 reads TGTGCCAGCAGGGGCTCGATGGACTCTGGAAACACCATATATTTT. Translation gives CASRGSMDSGNTIYF.